These 25 T cell receptor beta chains were sequenced from one sample in a study of response to subunit inactivated influenza vaccine. In TCRdb, the RT-PCR reads were re-called with MiXCR into one record per CDR3 protein. The repertoire includes 800,000 or so distinct CDR3 sequences, over 20% of them detected once, and about a tenth sits in the top ten. Sequenced material: PBMCs from blood, taken roughly 5 days after vaccination. These receptors all come from a man aged 45-60 years who received an inactivated influenza vaccine.

The V call is TRBV20-1, the J call TRBJ1-1; D unclear. In germline, CDR1 is DFQATT, CDR2 SNEGSKA (reference sequence). This CDR3 spans 11 amino acids. Here the CDR3 reads CSGYITPEAFF. CDR3 coding DNA: TGCAGCGGGTATATCACCCCTGAAGCTTTCTTT.

The chain has TRBV20-1 and TRBJ2-3, with 7 bases aligning to TRBD2. Germline V gives CDR1 DFQATT, CDR2 SNEGSKA (reference sequence). The CDR3 consists of 15 residues. Losses at the gene ends were 0 bases for V and 4 bases for J; bases not matched to a gene: 7. The CDR3 nucleotides are TGCAGTGCTAGAGAGGGCGGGGGAGGCCCAGATACGCAGTATTTT. It codes for CSAREGGGGPDTQYF.

This clonotype was counted between two and nine times. The DNA for the CDR3 is TGTGCCAGCAGTTACTCGAATAGGCTAGCGACAGATACGCAGTATTTT. Translation: CASSYSNRLATDTQYF. The J gene is TRBJ2-3, the V gene TRBV6-5; a possible D gene is TRBD2 (6 bases). The V and J ends lost 0 bases and 3 bases respectively, with 13 bases between them. CDR1 is MNHEY and CDR2 is SVGAGI in the germline V gene. The CDR3 totals 16 residues.

In this sample, this clonotype turned up many times. The chain is built from TRBV7-9 and TRBJ2-1, with 9 bases that match TRBD1. V lost 10 bases and J lost 1; bases outside the gene matches: 14. CDR1 and CDR2 from the germline V gene are SEHNR and FQNEAQ (reference sequence). This CDR3 has 17 amino acids. This CDR3 reads CATSETGGTWSYNEQFF. In DNA form, the CDR3 reads TGTGCCACATCGGAAACAGGGGGCACTTGGTCCTACAATGAGCAGTTCTTC.

The chain recombines TRBV12-3 or TRBV12-4 with TRBJ2-5; 11 bases map to TRBD1. This CDR3 contains 15 residues. J was trimmed by 5 bases and V by 7 bases; bases with no gene match: 9. Here the CDR3 DNA reads TGTGCCAGCAATGCGGACAGGGGGCATAGGGAGACCCAGTACTTC. Its translation is CASNADRGHRETQYF.

V is TRBV5-1 and J is TRBJ2-7; D perhaps matches TRBD2 (6 bases). The germline V gene has CDR1 SGHRS and CDR2 YFSETQ. The V end was cut by 2 bases, the J end by 7 bases, with 16 bases between. The CDR3 extends over 14 amino acids. DNA of the CDR3: TGCGCCAGCAGCTTTTCCGGGACTGTTGGTGAGCAGTACTTC. The encoded protein is CASSFSGTVGEQYF.

The chain is built from TRBV9 and TRBJ1-3; D not resolved. The CDR3 spans 16 residues. Per the germline V gene, CDR1 is SGDLS and CDR2 is YYNGEE. Between the trimmed V and J ends, which lost 0 bases and 0 bases, there was a span of 10 bases. The CDR3 is CASSVGEGGSGNTIYF. CDR3 bases: TGTGCCAGCAGCGTAGGTGAGGGAGGCTCTGGAAACACCATATATTTT.

This chain joins TRBV20-1 and TRBJ2-3; 10 bases match TRBD2. There are 12 residues in the CDR3. Trimming removed 6 bases from V and 8 bases from J; junction bases left unmatched: 5. Germline values: CDR1 DFQATT, CDR2 SNEGSKA (reference sequence). CDR3 residues: CSARTSGGTQYF. CDR3 DNA sequence: TGCAGTGCCAGGACTAGCGGCGGTACGCAGTATTTT.

This clonotype occurred a few times. V and J are TRBV5-1 and TRBJ2-1; the D call may be TRBD1 or TRBD2 (5 bases each). Trimming cost V 2 bases and J 2 bases, with 11 bases left between them. The CDR3 is 15 amino acids. The germline V gene has CDR1 SGHRS and CDR2 YFSETQ. CDR3 loop: CASSFPGPTYNEQFF. The CDR3 DNA sequence: TGCGCCAGCAGCTTTCCGGGACCTACCTACAATGAGCAGTTCTTC.

This rearrangement joins TRBV20-1 to TRBJ1-2; 9 nucleotides match TRBD1. Losses at the gene ends were 4 bases for V and 4 bases for J; bases not matched to a gene: 1. CDR1 DFQATT and CDR2 SNEGSKA come from the germline V gene (reference sequence). CDR3 length: 12 residues. This chain's CDR3 is CSAKDRGYGYTF. The CDR3 region has the DNA TGCAGTGCTAAGGACAGGGGCTATGGCTACACCTTC.

The chain uses TRBV6-2 or TRBV6-3 and TRBJ1-5; no clear D. V lost 2 bases and J lost 7, with 12 bases in between. Per germline, CDR1 MNHEY and CDR2 SVGEGT. The CDR3 loop spans 14 amino acids. CDR3 amino acids: CASSYDSLRQPQHF. CDR3 in DNA: TGTGCCAGCAGTTACGATTCTTTGAGGCAGCCCCAGCATTTT.

This rearrangement joins TRBV20-1 to TRBJ1-2, with D hard to call. Trimming left V 4 bases short and J 4 bases short, with 10 bases between. Germline values: CDR1 DFQATT, CDR2 SNEGSKA (reference sequence). CDR3 length equals 12 residues. In DNA form, the CDR3 reads TGCAGTGCTAATATACAGCTCTATGGCTACACCTTC. Protein: CSANIQLYGYTF.

This clonotype was counted a few times. The V and J genes are TRBV7-9 and TRBJ1-4, with 9 bases matching TRBD1. Per germline, CDR1 SEHNR and CDR2 FQNEAQ (reference sequence). V was clipped by 3 bases and J by 5 bases; unmatched bases: 4. There are 15 residues in the CDR3. This chain's CDR3 is CASSLGTGPNEKLFF. The CDR3 region has the DNA TGTGCCAGCAGCTTGGGGACAGGGCCGAATGAAAAACTGTTTTTT.

The genes are TRBV29-1 and TRBJ2-4; possibly TRBD1 for D (6 bases). The V and J ends lost 3 bases and 5 bases respectively, with 17 bases between them. The length of the CDR3 is 15 residues. Germline values: CDR1 SQVTM, CDR2 ANQGSEA. The CDR3 DNA sequence: TGCAGCGTTGATTTTTCTACGGGACAACAAAACATTCAGTACTTC. It is translated as CSVDFSTGQQNIQYF.

The count of this clonotype is one. The gene calls are TRBV29-1 and TRBJ2-5; no clear D gene. This CDR3 region has 15 residues. Germline values: CDR1 SQVTM, CDR2 ANQGSEA. The germline V and J ends were trimmed by 4 bases and 6 bases, with 21 bases remaining between them. In nucleotides, the CDR3 is TGCAGCGTTGCCGGGCTCACACGTACCGAACAGACCCAGTACTTC. As protein: CSVAGLTRTEQTQYF.

This chain joins TRBV20-1 and TRBJ1-4; TRBD1 might be the D (5 bases). The V and J ends lost 5 bases and 7 bases respectively, with 14 bases between them. Germline CDR1 and CDR2: DFQATT and SNEGSKA (reference sequence). The CDR3 runs to 13 residues. CDR3 sequence reads: CSAGRRGSEKLFF. Written as DNA, the CDR3 is TGCAGTGCTGGCAGGAGGGGCAGTGAAAAACTGTTTTTT.

This clonotype occurred a few times. The rearrangement links TRBV30 to TRBJ1-1; D is unresolved. V lost 0 bases and J lost 6, with 5 bases in between. The CDR3 loop spans 11 amino acids. Germline loops: CDR1 GTSNPN, CDR2 SVGIG (reference sequence). The CDR3 protein is CAWSVRSEAFF. CDR3 DNA: TGTGCCTGGAGTGTCAGGTCTGAAGCTTTCTTT. Looking up the rest from reference TRBV30 and TRBJ1-1 gives the full variable domain: SQTIHQWPATLVQPVGSPLSLECTVEGTSNPNLYWYRQAAGRGLQLLFYSVGIGQISSEVPQNLSASRPQDRQFILSSKKLLLSDSGFYLCAWSVRSEAFFGQGTRLTVV.

The V gene is TRBV20-1, the J gene TRBJ1-1, with D possibly matching TRBD1 (5 bases). Trimming shortened V by 0 bases and J by 3 bases, and 14 bases separated the two germline ends. There are 15 residues in the CDR3. Looked up from germline, CDR1 is DFQATT and CDR2 is SNEGSKA (reference sequence). CDR3 coding DNA: TGCAGTGCTAGAGACCGCCGGGGCGGAGACACTGAAGCTTTCTTT. Translating it yields CSARDRRGGDTEAFF.

This clonotype has a count of ten or more. This chain joins TRBV5-6 and TRBJ2-7; weak D call: TRBD2 (5 bases). CDR3 length equals 14 residues. Germline V CDR1 and CDR2: SGHDT, YYEEEE. The V gene lost 0 bases and the J gene lost 5 bases, with 12 bases spanning the gap. The CDR3 DNA is TGTGCCAGCAGCTTGGGACTACGTCCCGACGAGCAGTACTTC. Amino acids: CASSLGLRPDEQYF.

Note on this clonotype: This may be a read error, as it is one base from a much larger clone. V gene TRBV6-2 or TRBV6-3 combines with J gene TRBJ2-7, with a tentative D call TRBD1 (6 bases). The CDR3 runs 13 residues. Between the trimmed V and J ends, which lost 6 bases and 2 bases, there was a span of 11 bases. From germline, CDR1 is MNHEY and CDR2 SVGEGT. Here the CDR3 DNA reads TGTGCCAGCAGACCCAGGACAGCCTACGAGCAGTACTTC. Its translation: CASRPRTAYEQYF.

This clonotype was picked up a small number of times. The chain uses TRBV7-2 and TRBJ2-3, with TRBD2 matching 8 bases. Germline CDR1 is SGHTA and CDR2 is FQGNSA. The CDR3 extends over 16 amino acids. V shed 1 base, J shed 4 bases, and the junction held 7 bases outside the gene matches. The CDR3 nucleotides read TGTGCCAGCAGCTTAGTAGCGGGGCTCACGTCAGATACGCAGTATTTT. Protein product: CASSLVAGLTSDTQYF.

This clonotype was counted at least ten times. The CDR3 protein is CASSVTGYTEAFF. The CDR3 DNA reads TGTGCCAGCAGTGTGACAGGGTACACTGAAGCTTTCTTT. The chain links TRBV12-3 or TRBV12-4 to TRBJ1-1, with 7 bases identical to TRBD1. CDR3 length: 13 amino acids. V shed 5 bases and J 3 bases; nucleotides not matched to a gene: 3.

About this clonotype: At one end, the junction sequence differs from germline, possibly due to a read error. The rearrangement uses TRBV5-1 and TRBJ2-1; D might be TRBD1 or TRBD2, each matching 5 bases. Germline lookup yields CDR1 SGHRS and CDR2 YFSETQ. CDR3 length equals 15 residues. CDR3 coding DNA: TGCGCCAGCAGCTTGGGAGATGGGACGAACAATGAGCAGTCCTTC. Its protein product is CASSLGDGTNNEQSF.

This clonotype was detected many times. The chain joins TRBV20-1 to TRBJ2-2; no reliable D call. In germline, CDR1 is DFQATT, CDR2 SNEGSKA (reference sequence). V lost 0 bases, J lost 4 bases, and 6 bases lay in between. The CDR3 loop spans 13 amino acids. As DNA, the CDR3 is TGCAGTGCTAGAGATCTCGCCACCGGGGAGCTGTTTTTT. Translation gives CSARDLATGELFF.

This clonotype was seen many times. The rearrangement uses TRBV12-3 or TRBV12-4 and TRBJ2-1, with 11 positions matching TRBD1. The CDR3 is 15 amino acids. With 5 bases clipped from V and 5 bases from J, the junction kept 5 bases outside the gene matches. The DNA of the CDR3 is TGTGCCAGCAGTCCGAGGGACAGGGGGAACAATGAGCAGTTCTTC. Translated, it gives CASSPRDRGNNEQFF.